This T cell receptor (beta chain) was identified in a study of T cells in Graves' hyperthyroidism and ophthalmopathy. Background on the study: Before treatment of any kind, peripheral blood was taken at initial diagnosis.

The source material, RNA transcripts, was used to amplify TCR beta CDR3 regions. The TCR CDR3 was amplified in a first-round RT-PCR using the HTBI primer set. From the multiplex PCR reads, TCRdb called clonotypes with MiXCR, one entry per CDR3 protein. The sample has fewer than 900,000 distinct CDR3 sequences, 18% seen once. This clonotype was counted many times. Its specificity is not known. Trimming pared 5 bases from V and 4 bases from J, leaving 5 bases between. This CDR3 contains 12 residues. Germline CDR1 and CDR2: KGHSH and LQKENI. Study outcomes and limitations: Ophthalmopathy onset followed model prediction by a median approximately seven months. In blood, most of the thyroid clonotypes expanded above 0.001 were also present.

Patients were excluded because of uncontrolled infection, other autoimmune disease, pregnancy or lactation. The sample comprised blood. The TCR originated in a woman aged 45-65 years with Graves' hyperthyroidism that later progressed to Graves' ophthalmopathy. The chain employs TRBV18 and TRBJ2-2; D not certain. The CDR3: CASSRSTGELFF. CDR3 bases: TGTGCCAGCTCAAGGAGCACCGGGGAGCTGTTTTTT.